This TCR beta chain was documented in a study of PD-L1 blockade in urothelial cancer. Overall study: At 6 weeks and at 3 weeks (second dose) after treatment start, blood was analyzed. Across blood samples, T cells had a median count of about 140,000.

Time point defined: pretreatment peripheral blood. Data came from immunoSEQ multiplex PCR; TCRdb stores just in-frame clones and leaves some out. This sample has around 130,000 clones, with 70% to 85% found just once. CDR1 and CDR2 (germline): LNHNV, YYDKDF (reference sequence). V dropped 9 bases and J dropped 3; count of bases not matched to a gene: 13. The CDR3 totals 16 residues. In its sample, this clone was seen once. This clonotype was obtained from a man over 45 with urothelial cancer. Sequenced here: PBMCs, sampled around atezolizumab (anti-PD-L1) treatment. The chain is built from TRBV15 and TRBJ2-1; 8 bases line up with TRBD2. The CDR3 loop reads CATEQPGLDGYNEQFF. CDR3 DNA: TGTGCCACAGAACAACCGGGACTAGACGGCTACAATGAGCAGTTCTTC.